The next 4 T cell receptor beta chains were all read from a single sample in a study of T cell responses to AZD1222 COVID-19 vaccine. Sequencing was performed with immunoSEQ multiplex PCR; in TCRdb, only in-frame clones are kept and a portion is missing. The profile shows around 200,000 clones, about 88% of them singletons. Sequenced material: peripheral blood, taken 28 days after the second AZD1222 dose. These receptors came from an adult who received the AZD1222 COVID-19 vaccine.

The chain employs TRBV19 and TRBJ1-1; TRBD1 agrees at 9 bases. J lost 2 bases, V lost 4 bases, and 5 bases had no gene match. Germline V lookup: CDR1 LNHDA, CDR2 SQIVND (reference sequence). The CDR3 spans 15 residues. The CDR3 reads CASSKQGAANTEAFF. CDR3 DNA sequence: TGTGCCAGTAGTAAACAGGGGGCGGCAAACACTGAAGCTTTCTTT.

J is TRBJ1-1 and V is TRBV28; no clear D. Germline CDR1 and CDR2: MDHEN and SYDVKM. Deletions cut 6 bases from V and 4 bases from J, with 15 bases between. The length of the CDR3 is 14 residues. DNA for the CDR3: TGTGCCAGCAGCCTAGTTGGACCGCTCACTGAAGCTTTCTTT. It yields the protein CASSLVGPLTEAFF.

This chain uses TRBV27 with TRBJ2-1, with D possibly being TRBD2 (5 bases). The CDR3 length is 13 residues. Trimming took 5 bases from V and 13 from J, leaving 18 bases between them. From germline, CDR1 is MNHEY and CDR2 SMNVEV (reference sequence). The CDR3 DNA reads TGTGCCAGCAGTCTAGAATCCGGACTTCGCCAGTTCTTC. Its protein product is CASSLESGLRQFF.

This chain uses TRBV5-3 with TRBJ2-2; TRBD2 agrees at 9 bases. TRBV5-3 falls under the ORF class, with uncertain function. V shed 2 bases, J shed 4 bases, and the junction held 6 bases outside the gene matches. The CDR3 is 16 amino acids. The CDR3 DNA reads as TGTGCCAGAAGCTTTCGACTTAGCGGGGGCACCGGGGAGCTGTTTTTT. This gives the protein CARSFRLSGGTGELFF.